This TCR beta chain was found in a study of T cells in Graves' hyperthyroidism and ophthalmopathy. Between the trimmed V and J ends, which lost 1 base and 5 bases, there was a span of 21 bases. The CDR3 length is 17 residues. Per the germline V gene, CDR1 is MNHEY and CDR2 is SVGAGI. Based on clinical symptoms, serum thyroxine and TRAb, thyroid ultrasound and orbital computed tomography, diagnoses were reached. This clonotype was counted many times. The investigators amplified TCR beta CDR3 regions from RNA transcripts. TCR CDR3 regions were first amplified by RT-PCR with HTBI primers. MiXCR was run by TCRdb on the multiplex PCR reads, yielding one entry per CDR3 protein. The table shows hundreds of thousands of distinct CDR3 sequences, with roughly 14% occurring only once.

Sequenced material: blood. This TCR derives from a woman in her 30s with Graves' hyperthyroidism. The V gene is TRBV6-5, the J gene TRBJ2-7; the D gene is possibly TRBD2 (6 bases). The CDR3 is CASSYFQGDSGYHEQYF. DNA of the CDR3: TGTGCCAGCAGTTACTTTCAGGGCGACAGCGGGTATCACGAGCAGTACTTC.